This TCR beta chain was captured in a study of shared clonotypes between healthy human individuals. General study findings and limits: Among donors, clonotype sharing was expected to be affected by sequencing depth. Across subsets, estimated richness was generally greater for naive than for memory populations.

Assay execution proceeded at the deep level. In the study's own analysis: Junction-only sequences produced by ImmunoSEQ had no quality scores, so filtering differed. Generated by immunoSEQ multiplex PCR, the TCRdb table keeps only in-frame clones and is missing some. That table gives V, J and clone size, and the DNA gave D and trimming. The data contain 2.5 million or so clones, around nine tenths of them singletons. For this clone: As yet, its antigen is unknown.

The CDR3 loop spans 15 amino acids. V was trimmed by 7 bases and J by 5 bases, leaving 21 bases between them. Germline CDR1 and CDR2: MDHEN and SYDVKM. The chain uses TRBV28 and TRBJ2-7; a possible D gene is TRBD2 (5 bases). The TCR originated in a young man in good health. Material for sequencing was naive CD4+ T cells sorted from blood. Subset in this sample: CD45RA+ positively selected. The CDR3 DNA is TGTGCCAGCATCTCTAGGGAGCTGGGGTCAAACGAGCAGTACTTC. This codes for CASISRELGSNEQYF.